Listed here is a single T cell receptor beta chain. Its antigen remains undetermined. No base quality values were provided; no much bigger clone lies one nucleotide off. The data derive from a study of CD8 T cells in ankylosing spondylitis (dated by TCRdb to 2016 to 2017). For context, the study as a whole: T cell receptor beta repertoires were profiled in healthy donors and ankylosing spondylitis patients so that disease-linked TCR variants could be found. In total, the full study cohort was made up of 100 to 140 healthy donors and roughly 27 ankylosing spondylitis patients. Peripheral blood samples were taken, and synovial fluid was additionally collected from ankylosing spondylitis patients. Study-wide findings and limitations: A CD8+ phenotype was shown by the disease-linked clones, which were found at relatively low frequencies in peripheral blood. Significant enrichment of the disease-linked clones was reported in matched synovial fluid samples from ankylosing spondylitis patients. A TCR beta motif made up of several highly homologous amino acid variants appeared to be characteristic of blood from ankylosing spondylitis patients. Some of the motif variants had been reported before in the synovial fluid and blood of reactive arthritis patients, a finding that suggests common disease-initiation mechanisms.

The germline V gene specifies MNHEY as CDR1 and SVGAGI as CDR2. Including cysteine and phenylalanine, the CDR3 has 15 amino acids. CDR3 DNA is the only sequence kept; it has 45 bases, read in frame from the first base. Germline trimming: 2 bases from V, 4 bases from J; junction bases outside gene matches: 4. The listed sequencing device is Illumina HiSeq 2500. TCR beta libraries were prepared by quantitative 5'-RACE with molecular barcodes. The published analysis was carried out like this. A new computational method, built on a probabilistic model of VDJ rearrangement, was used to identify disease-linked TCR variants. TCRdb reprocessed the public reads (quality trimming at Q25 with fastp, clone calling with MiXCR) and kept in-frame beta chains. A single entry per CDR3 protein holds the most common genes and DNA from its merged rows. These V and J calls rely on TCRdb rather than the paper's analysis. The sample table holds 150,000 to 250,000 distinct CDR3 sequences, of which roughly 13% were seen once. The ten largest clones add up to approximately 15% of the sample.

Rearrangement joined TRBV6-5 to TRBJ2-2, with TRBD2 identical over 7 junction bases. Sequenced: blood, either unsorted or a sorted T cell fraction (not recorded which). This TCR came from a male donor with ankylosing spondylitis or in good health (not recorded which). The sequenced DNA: TGTGCCAGCAGTTACGGGGCTAGCGGCACCGGGGAGCTGTTTTTT. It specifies CASSYGASGTGELFF.